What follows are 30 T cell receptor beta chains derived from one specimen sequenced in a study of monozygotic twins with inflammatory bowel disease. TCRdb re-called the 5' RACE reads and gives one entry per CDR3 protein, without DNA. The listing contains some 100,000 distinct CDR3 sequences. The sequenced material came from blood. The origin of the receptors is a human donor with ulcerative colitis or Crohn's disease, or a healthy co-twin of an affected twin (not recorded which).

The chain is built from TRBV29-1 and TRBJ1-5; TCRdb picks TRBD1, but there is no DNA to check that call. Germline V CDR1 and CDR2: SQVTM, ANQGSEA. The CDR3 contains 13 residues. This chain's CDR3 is CSAIGGTNQPQHF.

CDR3: CSAALAPPDTQYF. The V gene is TRBV20-1, the J gene TRBJ2-3; as DNA is missing, the TRBD1 call by TCRdb cannot be tested. Germline values: CDR1 DFQATT, CDR2 SNEGSKA (reference sequence). CDR3 size: 13 residues.

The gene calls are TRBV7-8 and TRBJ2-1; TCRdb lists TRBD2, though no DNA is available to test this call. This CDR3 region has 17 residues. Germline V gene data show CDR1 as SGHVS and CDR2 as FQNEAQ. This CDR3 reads CASSLVALADSYNEQFF.

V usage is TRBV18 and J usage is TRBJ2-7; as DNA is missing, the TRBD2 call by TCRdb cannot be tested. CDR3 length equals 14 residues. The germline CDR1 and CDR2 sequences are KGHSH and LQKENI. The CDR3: CASSPGGRSYEQYF.

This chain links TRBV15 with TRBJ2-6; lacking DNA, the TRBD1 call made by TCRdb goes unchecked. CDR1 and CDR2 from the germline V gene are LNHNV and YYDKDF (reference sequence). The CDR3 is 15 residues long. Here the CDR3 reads CATSEGQSGANVLTF.

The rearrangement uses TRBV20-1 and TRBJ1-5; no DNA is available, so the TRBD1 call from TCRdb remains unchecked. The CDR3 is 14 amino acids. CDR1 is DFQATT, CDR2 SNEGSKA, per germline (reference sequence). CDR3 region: CSASPLKGNQPQHF.

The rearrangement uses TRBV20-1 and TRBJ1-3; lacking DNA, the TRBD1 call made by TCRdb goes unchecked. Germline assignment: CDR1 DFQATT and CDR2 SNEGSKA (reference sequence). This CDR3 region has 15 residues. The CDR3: CSARGGGSSGNTIYF.

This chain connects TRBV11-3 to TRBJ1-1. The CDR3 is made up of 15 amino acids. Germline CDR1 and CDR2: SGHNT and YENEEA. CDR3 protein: CASSLVSGLNTEAFF.

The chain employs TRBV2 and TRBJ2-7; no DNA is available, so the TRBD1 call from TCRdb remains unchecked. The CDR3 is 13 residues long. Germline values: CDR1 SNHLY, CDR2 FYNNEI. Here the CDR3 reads CASRMDRGYEQYF.

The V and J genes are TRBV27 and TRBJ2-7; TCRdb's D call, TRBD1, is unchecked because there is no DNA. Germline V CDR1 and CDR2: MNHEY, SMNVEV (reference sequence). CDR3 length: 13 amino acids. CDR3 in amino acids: CASRLQGTYEQYF.

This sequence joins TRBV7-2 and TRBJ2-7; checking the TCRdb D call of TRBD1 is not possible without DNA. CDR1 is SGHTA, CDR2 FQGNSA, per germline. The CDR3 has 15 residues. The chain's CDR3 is CASSPTGTGPYEQYF.

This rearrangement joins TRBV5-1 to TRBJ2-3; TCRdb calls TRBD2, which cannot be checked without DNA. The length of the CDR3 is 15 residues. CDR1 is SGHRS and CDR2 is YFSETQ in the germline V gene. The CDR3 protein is CASSTGTSGGDTQYF.

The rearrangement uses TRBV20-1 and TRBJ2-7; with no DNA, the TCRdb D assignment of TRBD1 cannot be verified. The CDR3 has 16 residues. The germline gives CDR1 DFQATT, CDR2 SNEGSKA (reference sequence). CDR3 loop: CSAIGPTGPPSYEQYF.

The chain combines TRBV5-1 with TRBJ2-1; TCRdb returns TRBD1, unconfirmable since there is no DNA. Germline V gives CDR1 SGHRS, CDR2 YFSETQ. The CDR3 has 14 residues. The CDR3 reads CASSLVRGHNEQFF. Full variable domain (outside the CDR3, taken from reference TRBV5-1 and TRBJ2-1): KAGVTQTPRYLIKTRGQQVTLSCSPISGHRSVSWYQQTPGQGLQFLFEYFSETQRNKGNFPGRFSGRQFSNSRSEMNVSTLELGDSALYLCASSLVRGHNEQFFGPGTRLTVL.

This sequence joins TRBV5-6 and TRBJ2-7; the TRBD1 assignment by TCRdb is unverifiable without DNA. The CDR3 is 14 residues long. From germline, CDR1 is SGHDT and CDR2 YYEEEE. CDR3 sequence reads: CASSSLTAPYEQYF.

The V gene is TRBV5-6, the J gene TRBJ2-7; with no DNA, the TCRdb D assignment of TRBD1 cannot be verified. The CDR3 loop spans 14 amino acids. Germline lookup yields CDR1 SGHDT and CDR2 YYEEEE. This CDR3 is CASSWGQGVYEQYF. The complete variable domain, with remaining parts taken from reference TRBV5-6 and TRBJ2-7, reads DAGVTQSPTHLIKTRGQQVTLRCSPKSGHDTVSWYQQALGQGPQFIFQYYEEEERQRGNFPDRFSGHQFPNYSSELNVNALLLGDSALYLCASSWGQGVYEQYFGPGTRLTVT.

CDR3: CSVEEPGGRRGNQPQHF. The V call is TRBV29-1, the J call TRBJ1-5; the TCRdb D gene call, TRBD1, has no DNA to confirm it. This CDR3 comprises 17 residues. The germline V gene encodes CDR1 SQVTM and CDR2 ANQGSEA.

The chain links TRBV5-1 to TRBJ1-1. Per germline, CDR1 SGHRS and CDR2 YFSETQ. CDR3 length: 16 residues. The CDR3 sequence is CASSLGDNQMNTEAFF.

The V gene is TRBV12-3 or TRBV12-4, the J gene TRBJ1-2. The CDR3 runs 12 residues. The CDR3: CASRIGNYGYTF.

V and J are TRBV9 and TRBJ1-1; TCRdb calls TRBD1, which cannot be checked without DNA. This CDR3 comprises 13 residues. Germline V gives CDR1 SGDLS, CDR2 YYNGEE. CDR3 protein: CASSVERGTEAFF.

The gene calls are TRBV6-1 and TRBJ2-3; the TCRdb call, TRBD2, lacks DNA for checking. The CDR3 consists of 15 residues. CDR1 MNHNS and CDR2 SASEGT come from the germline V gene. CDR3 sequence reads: CASTPAGESTDTQYF.

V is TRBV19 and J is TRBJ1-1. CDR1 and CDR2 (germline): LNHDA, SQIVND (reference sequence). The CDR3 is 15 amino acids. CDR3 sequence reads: CASSITREANTEAFF.

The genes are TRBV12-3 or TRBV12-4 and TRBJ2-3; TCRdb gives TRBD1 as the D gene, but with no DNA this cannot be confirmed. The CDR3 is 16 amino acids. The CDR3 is CASSNTPGAGTDTQYF.

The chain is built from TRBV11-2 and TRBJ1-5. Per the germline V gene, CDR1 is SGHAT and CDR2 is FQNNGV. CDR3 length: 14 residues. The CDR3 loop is CASSPRHSNQPQHF.

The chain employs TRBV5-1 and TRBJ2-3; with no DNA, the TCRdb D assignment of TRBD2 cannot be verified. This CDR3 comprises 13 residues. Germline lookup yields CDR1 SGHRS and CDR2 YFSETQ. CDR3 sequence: CASNSELAGVRYF.

The CDR3 loop reads CASSIGGQHNSPLHF. The chain is built from TRBV9 and TRBJ1-6; the TRBD1 assignment by TCRdb is unverifiable without DNA. The CDR3 extends over 15 amino acids. Germline V CDR1 and CDR2: SGDLS, YYNGEE.

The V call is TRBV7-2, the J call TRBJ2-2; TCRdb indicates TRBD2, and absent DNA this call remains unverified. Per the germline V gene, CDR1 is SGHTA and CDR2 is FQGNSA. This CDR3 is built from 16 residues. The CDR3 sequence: CASSSGVAINTGELFF.

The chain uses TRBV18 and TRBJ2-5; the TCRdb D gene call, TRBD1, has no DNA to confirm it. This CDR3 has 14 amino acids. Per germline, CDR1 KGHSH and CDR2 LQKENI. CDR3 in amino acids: CASQMTGAEETQYF.

This chain's CDR3 is CAISESTLGNIQYF. The V gene is TRBV10-3, the J gene TRBJ2-4. CDR3 size: 14 residues. Germline V gene data show CDR1 as ENHRY and CDR2 as SYGVKD.

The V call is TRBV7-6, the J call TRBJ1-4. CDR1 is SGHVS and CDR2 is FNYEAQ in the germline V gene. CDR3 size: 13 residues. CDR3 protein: CASSHTTGEKLFF.